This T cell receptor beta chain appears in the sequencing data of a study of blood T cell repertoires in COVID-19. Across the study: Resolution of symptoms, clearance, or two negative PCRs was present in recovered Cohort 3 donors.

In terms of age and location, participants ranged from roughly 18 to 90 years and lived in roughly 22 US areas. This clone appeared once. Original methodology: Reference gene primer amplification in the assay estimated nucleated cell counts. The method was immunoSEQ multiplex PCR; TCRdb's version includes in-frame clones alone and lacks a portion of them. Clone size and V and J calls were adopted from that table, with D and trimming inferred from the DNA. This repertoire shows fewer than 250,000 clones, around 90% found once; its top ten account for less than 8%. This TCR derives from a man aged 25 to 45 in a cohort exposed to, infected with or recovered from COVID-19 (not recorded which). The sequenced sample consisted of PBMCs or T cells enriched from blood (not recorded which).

The CDR3, as DNA: TGTGCCAGCAGTACCGCGTCCCGGGACAGGGGGCGGTATGAAAAACTGTTTTTT. Its translation is CASSTASRDRGRYEKLFF. V and J are TRBV27 and TRBJ1-4, with TRBD1 matching over 12 bases. The junction had 13 bases not matched to a gene; V was cut back by 5 bases and J by 6 bases. The CDR3 has 18 residues. In germline, CDR1 is MNHEY, CDR2 SMNVEV (reference sequence).